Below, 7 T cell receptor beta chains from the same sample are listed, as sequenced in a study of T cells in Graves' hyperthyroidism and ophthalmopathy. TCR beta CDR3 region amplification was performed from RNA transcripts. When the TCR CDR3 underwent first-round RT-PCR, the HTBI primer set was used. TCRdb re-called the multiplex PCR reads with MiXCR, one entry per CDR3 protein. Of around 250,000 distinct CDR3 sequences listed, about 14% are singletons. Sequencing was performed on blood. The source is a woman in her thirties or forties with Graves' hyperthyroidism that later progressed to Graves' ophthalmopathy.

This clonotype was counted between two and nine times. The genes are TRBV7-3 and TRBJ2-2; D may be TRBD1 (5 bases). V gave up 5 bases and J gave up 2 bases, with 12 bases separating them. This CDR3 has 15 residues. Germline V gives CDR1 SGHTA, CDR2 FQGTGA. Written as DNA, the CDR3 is TGTGCCAGCAGCCTCGACAGTTTTAACACCGGGGAGCTGTTTTTT. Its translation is CASSLDSFNTGELFF.

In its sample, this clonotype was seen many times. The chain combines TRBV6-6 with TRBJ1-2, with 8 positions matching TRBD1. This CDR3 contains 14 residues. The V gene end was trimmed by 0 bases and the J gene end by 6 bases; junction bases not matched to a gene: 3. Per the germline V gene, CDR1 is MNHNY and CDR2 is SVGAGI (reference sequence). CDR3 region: CASSYSKDRDGYTF. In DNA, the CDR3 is TGTGCCAGCAGTTACTCGAAGGACAGGGATGGCTACACCTTC.

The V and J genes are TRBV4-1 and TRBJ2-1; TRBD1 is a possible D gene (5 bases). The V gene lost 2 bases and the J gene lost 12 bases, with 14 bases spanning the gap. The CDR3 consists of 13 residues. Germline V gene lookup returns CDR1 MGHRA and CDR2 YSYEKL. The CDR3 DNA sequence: TGCGCCAGCAGCCAATTGCTCGGGCAGGGGCAGTTCTTC. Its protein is CASSQLLGQGQFF.

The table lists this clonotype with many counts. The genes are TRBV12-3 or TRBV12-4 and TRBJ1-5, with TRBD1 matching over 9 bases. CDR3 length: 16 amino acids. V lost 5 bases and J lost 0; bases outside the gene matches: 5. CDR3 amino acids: CASSPGQGYSNQPQHF. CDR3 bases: TGTGCCAGCAGTCCGGGACAGGGATATAGCAATCAGCCCCAGCATTTT.

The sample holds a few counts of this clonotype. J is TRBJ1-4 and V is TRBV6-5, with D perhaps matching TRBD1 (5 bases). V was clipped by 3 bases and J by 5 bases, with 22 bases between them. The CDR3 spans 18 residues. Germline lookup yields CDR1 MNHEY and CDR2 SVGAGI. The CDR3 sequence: CASSYGTYPRGPNEKLFF. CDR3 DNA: TGTGCCAGCAGTTATGGGACCTATCCCCGGGGCCCCAATGAAAAACTGTTTTTT.

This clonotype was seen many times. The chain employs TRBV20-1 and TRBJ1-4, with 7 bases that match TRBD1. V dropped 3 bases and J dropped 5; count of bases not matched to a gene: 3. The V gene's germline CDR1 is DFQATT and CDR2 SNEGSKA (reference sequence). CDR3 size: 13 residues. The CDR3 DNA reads TGCAGTGCTAGGACAGGGTGGAATGAAAAACTGTTTTTT. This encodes CSARTGWNEKLFF.

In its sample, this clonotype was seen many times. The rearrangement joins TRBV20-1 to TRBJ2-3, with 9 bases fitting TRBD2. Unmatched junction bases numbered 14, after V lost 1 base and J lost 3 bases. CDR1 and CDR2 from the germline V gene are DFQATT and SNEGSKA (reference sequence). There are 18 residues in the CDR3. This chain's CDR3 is CSARGVTSGADLTDTQYF. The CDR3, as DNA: TGCAGTGCTAGAGGAGTGACTAGCGGAGCCGATTTGACAGATACGCAGTATTTT.